This T cell receptor (beta chain) was obtained from a study of response to subunit inactivated influenza vaccine. Concerning this clonotype itself: No antigen is known for it.

TCRdb re-derived calls from the RT-PCR reads in MiXCR, one entry per CDR3 protein. The sample consists of around 790,000 distinct CDR3 sequences, 20% to 25% of them appearing once. Study-wide points: Authors proposed each seasonal influenza vaccination draws in few new T cells.

This CDR3 spans 17 amino acids. Germline V gives CDR1 LGHNA, CDR2 YSLEER. The V and J ends lost 2 bases and 4 bases, in that order; junction bases with no gene match: 9. Source: PBMCs from blood, taken more than 4 days after vaccination. This TCR derives from a man between 50 and 59 years old who received an inactivated influenza vaccine. The chain uses TRBV4-3 and TRBJ2-7; 12 bases line up with TRBD2. The CDR3 coding sequence is TGCGCCAGCAGCCAACGACTAGCGGGGGACCTAGGGTACGAGCAGTACTTC. Residues: CASSQRLAGDLGYEQYF.